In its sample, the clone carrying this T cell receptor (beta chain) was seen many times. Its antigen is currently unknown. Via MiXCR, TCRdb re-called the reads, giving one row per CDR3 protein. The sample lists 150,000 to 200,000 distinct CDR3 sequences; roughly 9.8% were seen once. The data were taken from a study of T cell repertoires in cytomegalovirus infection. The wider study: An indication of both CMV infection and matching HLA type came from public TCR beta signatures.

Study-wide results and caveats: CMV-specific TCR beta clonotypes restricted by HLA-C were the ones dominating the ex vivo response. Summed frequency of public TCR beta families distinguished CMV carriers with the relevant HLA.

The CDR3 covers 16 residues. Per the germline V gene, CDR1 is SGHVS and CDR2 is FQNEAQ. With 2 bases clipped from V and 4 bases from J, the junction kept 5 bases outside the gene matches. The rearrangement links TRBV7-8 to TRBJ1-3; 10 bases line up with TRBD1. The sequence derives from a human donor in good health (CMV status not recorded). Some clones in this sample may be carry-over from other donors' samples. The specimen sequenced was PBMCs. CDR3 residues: CASSLMGQGSGNTIYF. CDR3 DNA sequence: TGTGCCAGCAGCTTAATGGGACAGGGGTCAGGAAACACCATATATTTT.